This T cell receptor beta chain appears in the sequencing data of a study of T-cell reconstitution after alpha-beta-depleted transplantation in children. V lost 5 bases to trimming and J lost 5 bases, with 19 bases between them. The germline V gene encodes CDR1 SGHTA and CDR2 FQGNSA. The CDR3 sequence is 15 residues long. Unique molecular identifiers tagged the TCRbeta library. TCRdb reanalysed the PCR reads using MiXCR and keeps one entry per CDR3 protein. The table includes about 400,000 distinct CDR3 sequences, about 14% detected once. The V call is TRBV7-2, the J call TRBJ2-7; tentative D call: TRBD1 (5 bases). This specimen consisted of PBMCs, obtained from the stem cell graft. The source is a human donor who donated a stem cell graft to a child with Fanconi anemia. CDR3 sequence reads: CASSDRTTFFHEQYF. The CDR3, as DNA: TGTGCCAGCAGCGACCGGACAACGTTCTTCCACGAGCAGTACTTC.